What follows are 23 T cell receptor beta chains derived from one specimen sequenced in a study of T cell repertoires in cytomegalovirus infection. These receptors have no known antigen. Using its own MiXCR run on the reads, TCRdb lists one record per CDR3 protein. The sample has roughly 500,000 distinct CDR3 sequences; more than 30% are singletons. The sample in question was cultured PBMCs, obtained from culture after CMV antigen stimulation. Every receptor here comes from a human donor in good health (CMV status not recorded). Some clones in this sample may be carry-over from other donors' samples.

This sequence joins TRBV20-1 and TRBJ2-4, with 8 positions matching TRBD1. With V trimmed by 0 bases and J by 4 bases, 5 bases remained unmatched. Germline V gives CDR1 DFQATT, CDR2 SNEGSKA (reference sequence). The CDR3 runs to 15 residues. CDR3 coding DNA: TGCAGTGCTAGAGATGACCGGACAGGGAAAAACATTCAGTACTTC. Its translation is CSARDDRTGKNIQYF.

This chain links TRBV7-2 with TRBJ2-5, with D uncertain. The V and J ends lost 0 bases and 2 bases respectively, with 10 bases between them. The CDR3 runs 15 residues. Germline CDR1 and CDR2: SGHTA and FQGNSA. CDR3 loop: CASSLASLRQETQYF. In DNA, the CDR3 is TGTGCCAGCAGCTTAGCGAGCTTGCGGCAAGAGACCCAGTACTTC.

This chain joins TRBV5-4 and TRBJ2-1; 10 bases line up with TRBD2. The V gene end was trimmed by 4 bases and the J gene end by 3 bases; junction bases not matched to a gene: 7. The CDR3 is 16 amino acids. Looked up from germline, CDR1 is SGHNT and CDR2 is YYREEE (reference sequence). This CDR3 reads CASSANLAGVYNEQFF. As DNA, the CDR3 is TGTGCCAGCAGCGCGAATCTAGCGGGAGTCTACAATGAGCAGTTCTTC. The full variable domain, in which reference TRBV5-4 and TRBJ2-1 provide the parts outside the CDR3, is ETGVTQSPTHLIKTRGQQVTLRCSSQSGHNTVSWYQQALGQGPQFIFQYYREEENGRGNFPPRFSGLQFPNYSSELNVNALELDDSALYLCASSANLAGVYNEQFFGPGTRLTVL.

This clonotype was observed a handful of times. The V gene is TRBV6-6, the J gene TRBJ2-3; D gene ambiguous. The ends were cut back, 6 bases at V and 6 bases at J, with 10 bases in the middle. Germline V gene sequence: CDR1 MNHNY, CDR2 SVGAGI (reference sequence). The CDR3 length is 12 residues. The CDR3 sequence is CASSSLSDTQYF. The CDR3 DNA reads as TGTGCCAGCAGCTCCCTCTCGGATACGCAGTATTTT.

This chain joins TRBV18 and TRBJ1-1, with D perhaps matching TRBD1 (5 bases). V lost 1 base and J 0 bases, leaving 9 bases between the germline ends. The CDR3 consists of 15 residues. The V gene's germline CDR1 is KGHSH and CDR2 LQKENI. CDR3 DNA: TGTGCCAGCTCACCACTCTCAGGGATGAACACTGAAGCTTTCTTT. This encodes CASSPLSGMNTEAFF.

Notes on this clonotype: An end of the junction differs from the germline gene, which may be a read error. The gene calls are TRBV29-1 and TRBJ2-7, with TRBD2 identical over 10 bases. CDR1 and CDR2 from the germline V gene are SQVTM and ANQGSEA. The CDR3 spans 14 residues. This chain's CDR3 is CSVQERTSGYEQYF. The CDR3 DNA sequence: TGCAGCGTTCAAGAGAGGACTAGCGGCTACGAGCAGTACTTC.

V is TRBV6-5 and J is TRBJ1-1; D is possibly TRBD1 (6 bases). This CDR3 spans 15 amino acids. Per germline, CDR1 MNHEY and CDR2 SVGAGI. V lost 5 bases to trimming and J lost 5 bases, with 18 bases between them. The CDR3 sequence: CASSLGRGHRTEAFF. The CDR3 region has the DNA TGTGCCAGCAGTCTGGGTCGGGGGCATAGGACTGAAGCTTTCTTT.

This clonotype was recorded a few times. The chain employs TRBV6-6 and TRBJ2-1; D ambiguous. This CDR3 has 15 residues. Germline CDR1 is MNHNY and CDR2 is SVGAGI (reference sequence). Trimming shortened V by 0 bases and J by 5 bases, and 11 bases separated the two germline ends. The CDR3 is CASSYSGIGNNEQFF. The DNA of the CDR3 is TGTGCCAGCAGTTACTCTGGTATTGGGAACAATGAGCAGTTCTTC.

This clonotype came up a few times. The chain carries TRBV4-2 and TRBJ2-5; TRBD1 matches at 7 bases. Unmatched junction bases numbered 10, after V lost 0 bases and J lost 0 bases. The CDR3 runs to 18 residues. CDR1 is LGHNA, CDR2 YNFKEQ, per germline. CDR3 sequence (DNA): TGTGCCAGCAGCCAAGAAGGCCCCGGGACAGCGAACCAAGAGACCCAGTACTTC. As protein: CASSQEGPGTANQETQYF.

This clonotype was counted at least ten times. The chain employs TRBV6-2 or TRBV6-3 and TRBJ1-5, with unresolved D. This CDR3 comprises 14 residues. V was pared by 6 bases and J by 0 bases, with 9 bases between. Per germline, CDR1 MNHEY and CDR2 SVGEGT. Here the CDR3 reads CASSYFNSNQPQHF. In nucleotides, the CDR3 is TGTGCCAGCAGCTATTTTAATAGCAATCAGCCCCAGCATTTT.

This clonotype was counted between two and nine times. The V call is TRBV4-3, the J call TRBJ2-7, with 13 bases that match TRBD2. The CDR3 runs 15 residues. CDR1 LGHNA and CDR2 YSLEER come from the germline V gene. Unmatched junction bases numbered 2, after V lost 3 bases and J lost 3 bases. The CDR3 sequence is CASSHGLAGVYEQYF. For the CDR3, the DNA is TGCGCCAGCAGCCATGGACTAGCGGGAGTCTACGAGCAGTACTTC.

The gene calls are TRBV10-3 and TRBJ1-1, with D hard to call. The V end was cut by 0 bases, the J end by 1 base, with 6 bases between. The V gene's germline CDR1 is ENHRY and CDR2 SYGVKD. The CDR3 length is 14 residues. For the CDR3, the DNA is TGTGCCATCAGTGAGTCGGTGGAGAACACTGAAGCTTTCTTT. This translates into CAISESVENTEAFF.

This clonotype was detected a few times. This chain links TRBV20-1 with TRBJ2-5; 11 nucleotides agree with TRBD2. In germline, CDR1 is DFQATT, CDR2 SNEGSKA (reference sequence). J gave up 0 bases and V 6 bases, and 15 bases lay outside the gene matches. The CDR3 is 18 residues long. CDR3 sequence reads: CSAPPRLAGGVYQETQYF. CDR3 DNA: TGCAGTGCGCCCCCGCGCCTAGCGGGAGGTGTCTACCAAGAGACCCAGTACTTC.

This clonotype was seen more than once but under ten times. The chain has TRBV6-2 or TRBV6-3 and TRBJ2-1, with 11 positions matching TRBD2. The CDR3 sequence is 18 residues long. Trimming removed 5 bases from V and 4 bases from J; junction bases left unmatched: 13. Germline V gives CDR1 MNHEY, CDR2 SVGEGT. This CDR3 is CASSTLLSGRALYNEQFF. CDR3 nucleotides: TGTGCCAGCAGTACCCTTCTTAGCGGGAGGGCTCTTTACAATGAGCAGTTCTTC.

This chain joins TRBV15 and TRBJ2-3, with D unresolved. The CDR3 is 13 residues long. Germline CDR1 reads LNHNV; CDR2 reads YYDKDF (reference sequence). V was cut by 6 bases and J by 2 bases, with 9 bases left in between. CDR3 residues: CATSFRHTDTQYF. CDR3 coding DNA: TGTGCCACCAGTTTTCGACACACAGATACGCAGTATTTT.

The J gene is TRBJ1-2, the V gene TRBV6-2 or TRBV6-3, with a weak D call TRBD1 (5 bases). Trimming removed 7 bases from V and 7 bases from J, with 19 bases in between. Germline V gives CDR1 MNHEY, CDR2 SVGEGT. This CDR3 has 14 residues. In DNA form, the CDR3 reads TGTGCCAGCAAAACCTCGGGGCCCGCTACTGGCTACACCTTC. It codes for CASKTSGPATGYTF.

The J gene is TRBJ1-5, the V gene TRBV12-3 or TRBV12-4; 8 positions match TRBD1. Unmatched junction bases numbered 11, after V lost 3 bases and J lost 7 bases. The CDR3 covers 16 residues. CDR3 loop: CASSFMTGVAGQPQHF. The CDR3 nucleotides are TGTGCCAGCAGTTTCATGACAGGGGTGGCGGGACAGCCCCAGCATTTT.

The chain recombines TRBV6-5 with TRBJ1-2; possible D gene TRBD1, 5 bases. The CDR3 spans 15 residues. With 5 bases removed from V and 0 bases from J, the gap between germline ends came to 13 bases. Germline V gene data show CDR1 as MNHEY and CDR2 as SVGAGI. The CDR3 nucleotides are TGTGCCAGCAGTGTAAGGGACCCCACTAACTATGGCTACACCTTC. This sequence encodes CASSVRDPTNYGYTF.

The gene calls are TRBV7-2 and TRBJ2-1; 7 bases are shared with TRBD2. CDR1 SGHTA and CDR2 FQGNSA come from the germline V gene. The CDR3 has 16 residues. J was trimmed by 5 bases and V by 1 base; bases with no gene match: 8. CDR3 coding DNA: TGTGCCAGCAGCTTAGGGGGGGGAGGGCCGCACAATGAGCAGTTCTTC. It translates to CASSLGGGGPHNEQFF.

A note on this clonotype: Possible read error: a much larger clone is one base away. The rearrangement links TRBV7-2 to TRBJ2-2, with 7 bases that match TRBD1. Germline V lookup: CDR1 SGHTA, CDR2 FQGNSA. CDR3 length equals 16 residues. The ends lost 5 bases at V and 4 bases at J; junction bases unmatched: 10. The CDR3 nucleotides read TGTGCCAGCAGCATTAAGTCGGGACAGTTCACCGGGGAGCTGTTTTTT. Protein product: CASSIKSGQFTGELFF.

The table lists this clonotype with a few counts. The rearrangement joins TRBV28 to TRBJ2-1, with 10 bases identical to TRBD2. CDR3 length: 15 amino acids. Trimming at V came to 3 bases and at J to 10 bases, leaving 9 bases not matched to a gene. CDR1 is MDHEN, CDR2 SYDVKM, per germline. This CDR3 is CASSFRLAGEREQFF. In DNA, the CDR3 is TGTGCCAGCAGTTTTCGCCTAGCGGGAGAACGCGAGCAGTTCTTC.

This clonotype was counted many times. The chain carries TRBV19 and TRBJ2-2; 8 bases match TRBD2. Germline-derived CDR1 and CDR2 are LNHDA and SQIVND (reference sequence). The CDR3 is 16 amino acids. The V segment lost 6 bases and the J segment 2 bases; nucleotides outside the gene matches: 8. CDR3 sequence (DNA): TGTGCCAGTAGGGAAAATAGCGGGGTTAACACCGGGGAGCTGTTTTTT. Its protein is CASRENSGVNTGELFF.

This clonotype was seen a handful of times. CDR3 bases: TGTGCCAGCAGCGCTAGACTAGGGACTTCAACAGATACGCAGTATTTT. Amino acid sequence: CASSARLGTSTDTQYF. The V call is TRBV7-6, the J call TRBJ2-3, with D maybe TRBD2 (6 bases). V was trimmed by 5 bases and J by 3 bases, leaving 18 bases between them. Germline values: CDR1 SGHVS, CDR2 FNYEAQ. CDR3 length: 16 residues.